The present T cell receptor (beta chain) was sequenced within a study of T cell responses to AZD1222 COVID-19 vaccine (dated by TCRdb to about 2021). As for the study more broadly: A total of about 240 trial participants underwent TCR sequencing, of whom 200 to 220 received two doses of AZD1222 and 26 received two doses of the MenACWY control vaccine. Enrollment into the trials was organized by age into subgroups of 18-55, 56-69 and 70-plus years, and those subgroups contained about 160, 30 and 59 TCR-sequenced participants, respectively.

The time point label on this specimen signifies: about 28 days (+/-7) after the second vaccine dose. AZD1222 recipients with second doses at about 4 weeks or about 12 weeks were pooled, because spike-specific TCR depth and breadth did not differ between schedules. Vaccinee samples came from UK trials COV001 and COV002, including a single-blind randomized controlled phase 2/3 trial of AZD1222 (ChAdOx1 nCoV-19) in healthy adults. For TCRbeta chain sequencing, PBMC samples from trial participants were taken at day 0 and at day 28 after the second dose. The CDR3 regions of human TCRbeta chains were analyzed by immunosequencing. The paper's data handling went like this. TCRs in the repertoires were compared against a reference library of SARS-CoV-2-specific TCRs that had been generated with the MIRA antigen-specificity platform. Breadth was defined as the fraction of unique TCRs that were SARS-CoV-2-associated, and depth was defined as the fraction of total T cells that were SARS-CoV-2-associated. Using the MIRA data, every spike-specific TCR was mapped to the spike region that the TCR reacted to and assigned to either a CD4 or a CD8 class. Log10-transformed breadth and depth values were compared by one-way ANOVA with Sidak's multiple comparisons tests. The clones in this table, taken by TCRdb from immuneACCESS, are in-frame only. Not every clone is retained; where verified, under half of the shortfall comes from an unresolved V gene, and the cause of the rest is unknown. Clone size and V and J calls were adopted from that table, with D and trimming inferred from the DNA. The sample table shows tens of thousands of clones, and approximately 85% are seen once. The ten largest clones add up to around 9.3% of the sample.

A note on this clone: What antigen it recognizes has not been identified. No qualities accompany the bases; no much larger clone lies one base away.

Beyond this particular receptor, the publication reports: Reportedly, close to half of the unique spike-specific TCRs recognized epitopes lying outside the regions that are mutated in the B.1.351 and B.1.1.7 variants. The vaccine-associated CD4 TCRs covered the entire spike protein, and the dominant responses fell in regions 160-218 and 743-854. Most participants were white British and females outnumbered males, and the authors suggested that clonal diversity may have been underestimated. A significant rise in spike-specific TCR breadth and depth was observed after two AZD1222 doses relative to day 0 and relative to MenACWY recipients. In the small 56-69-year group, the increase in depth fell short of significance, most likely because of low power. Conclusions about previously exposed vaccinees are limited, since just a handful of AZD1222 recipients were seropositive for SARS-CoV-2 at baseline. Because no day 14 peak-response samples were available, repertoires were characterized only after the peak T cell response.

V and J lose 6 bases and 3 bases, and a span of 14 bases separates them. There are 15 amino acids in the CDR3, from cysteine to phenylalanine inclusive. Left in the record is the CDR3 DNA by itself, 45 bases read in frame from the first base. Reading the germline V gene gives CDR1 SNHLY and CDR2 FYNNEI. The TCR was taken from an adult who received the AZD1222 COVID-19 vaccine. The chain is encoded by TRBV2 joined to TRBJ2-2; tentative D gene TRBD2, with 6 bases matching. The material sequenced was peripheral blood, taken 28 days after the second AZD1222 dose. DNA sequence: TGTGCCAGCAGGAGGGACTTTGAGCACACCGGGGAGCTGTTTTTT. This encodes CASRRDFEHTGELFF.